This T cell receptor beta chain was identified in a study of blood T cell repertoires in COVID-19. Sequencing was performed with immunoSEQ multiplex PCR; in TCRdb, only in-frame clones are kept and a portion is missing. The sample records some 80,000 clones, about 88% being singletons. The germline V gene encodes CDR1 LNHDA and CDR2 SQIVND (reference sequence). This CDR3 spans 15 amino acids. V was pared by 4 bases and J by 5 bases, with 17 bases between. This chain uses TRBV19 with TRBJ1-2; D perhaps matches TRBD1 (6 bases). This TCR derives from an elderly man with active or convalescent COVID-19. Sequenced: peripheral blood. DNA of the CDR3: TGTGCCAGTAGTACCCAATACAGGGTCCCTTATGGCTACACCTTC. Its translation is CASSTQYRVPYGYTF.